This is a list of T cell receptor beta chains from one sample in a study of blood T cell repertoires in COVID-19. TCRdb keeps only in-frame clones here, not all; method: immunoSEQ multiplex PCR. Altogether approximately 220,000 clones are present, around 84% being singletons, with the ten largest covering approximately 5%. The sequenced material came from peripheral blood. These receptors were taken from a woman in her sixties who had recovered from COVID-19. Both conserved end residues are part of each CDR3. Fields, in order: J gene, clone size, CDR3 length, D gene, V gene, CDR3 protein, CDR3 DNA. The D gene is left open where the match is weak. For some rows the clone size is stated as once, few or many, or as a class when expanded; others skip it.

j_call: TRBJ2-7; clone_size: .; cdr3_length: 14; d_call: TRBD2; v_call: TRBV3-1/TRBV3-2; cdr3_aa: CASSQLAGRGEQYF; cdr3_nt: TGTGCCAGCAGCCAATTGGCCGGGAGGGGCGAGCAGTACTTC
j_call: TRBJ1-2; clone_size: few; cdr3_length: 13; d_call: TRBD1; v_call: TRBV5-1; cdr3_aa: CASSSGQGVGYTF; cdr3_nt: TGCGCCAGCAGCTCGGGACAGGGGGTTGGCTACACCTTC
j_call: TRBJ2-2; clone_size: .; cdr3_length: 17; d_call: .; v_call: TRBV18; cdr3_aa: CASSRPRVFEGTGELFF; cdr3_nt: TGTGCCAGCTCACGGCCCCGGGTCTTCGAGGGCACCGGGGAGCTGTTTTTT
j_call: TRBJ2-1; clone_size: .; cdr3_length: 17; d_call: TRBD1; v_call: TRBV7-9; cdr3_aa: CASSPNLRDSSYNEQFF; cdr3_nt: TGTGCCAGCAGCCCCAACCTCCGGGACAGCTCCTACAATGAGCAGTTCTTC
j_call: TRBJ1-2; clone_size: .; cdr3_length: 14; d_call: TRBD1; v_call: TRBV7-2; cdr3_aa: CASSPPDRFYGYTF; cdr3_nt: TGTGCCAGCAGCCCGCCGGACAGGTTCTATGGCTACACCTTC
j_call: TRBJ1-2; clone_size: .; cdr3_length: 11; d_call: .; v_call: TRBV5-6; cdr3_aa: CASSLLYGYTF; cdr3_nt: TGTGCCAGCAGCTTACTATATGGCTACACCTTC
j_call: TRBJ2-3; clone_size: .; cdr3_length: 16; d_call: TRBD2; v_call: TRBV7-2; cdr3_aa: CASSLGGSAGLGTQYF; cdr3_nt: TGTGCCAGCAGCTTAGGAGGATCAGCGGGGTTAGGCACGCAGTATTTT
j_call: TRBJ2-7; clone_size: .; cdr3_length: 16; d_call: TRBD2; v_call: TRBV6-7; cdr3_aa: CAGEALAGFQDNEQYF; cdr3_nt: TGTGCCGGCGAGGCCCTAGCGGGTTTTCAGGATAACGAGCAGTACTTC
j_call: TRBJ2-3; clone_size: .; cdr3_length: 14; d_call: .; v_call: TRBV10-3; cdr3_aa: CAISGAGPTDTQYF; cdr3_nt: TGTGCCATCAGTGGGGCAGGGCCCACAGATACGCAGTATTTT
j_call: TRBJ1-5; clone_size: once; cdr3_length: 18; d_call: .; v_call: TRBV6-1; cdr3_aa: CASSGVLAQFYSNQPQHF; cdr3_nt: TGTGCCAGCAGTGGGGTCCTGGCACAGTTTTATAGCAATCAGCCCCAGCATTTT
j_call: TRBJ2-7; clone_size: many; cdr3_length: 18; d_call: TRBD2; v_call: TRBV7-2; cdr3_aa: CASSRSSLAGDRPYEQYF; cdr3_nt: TGTGCCAGCAGCCGTAGTAGCCTAGCGGGGGACAGACCCTACGAGCAGTACTTC
j_call: TRBJ1-1; clone_size: once; cdr3_length: 14; d_call: .; v_call: TRBV6-5; cdr3_aa: CASITTGMNTEAFF; cdr3_nt: TGTGCCAGCATTACTACAGGGATGAACACTGAAGCTTTCTTT
j_call: TRBJ1-1; clone_size: .; cdr3_length: 12; d_call: .; v_call: TRBV3-1/TRBV3-2; cdr3_aa: CASSRGNTEAFF; cdr3_nt: TGTGCCAGCAGCCGAGGGAACACTGAAGCTTTCTTT
j_call: TRBJ1-6; clone_size: medium-sized; cdr3_length: 16; d_call: TRBD1; v_call: TRBV24-1; cdr3_aa: CATSDPRTGYNSPLHF; cdr3_nt: TGTGCCACCAGTGATCCGAGGACAGGTTATAATTCACCCCTCCACTTT
j_call: TRBJ1-3; clone_size: .; cdr3_length: 16; d_call: TRBD1; v_call: TRBV27; cdr3_aa: CASAVLGQGRLNTIYF; cdr3_nt: TGTGCCAGCGCCGTTCTCGGACAGGGGCGTTTAAACACCATATATTTT
j_call: TRBJ1-1; clone_size: few; cdr3_length: 16; d_call: .; v_call: TRBV7-8; cdr3_aa: CASSLMSWTSNTEAFF; cdr3_nt: TGTGCCAGCAGCTTAATGAGTTGGACTTCGAACACTGAAGCTTTCTTT
j_call: TRBJ1-1; clone_size: .; cdr3_length: 13; d_call: TRBD1; v_call: TRBV7-9; cdr3_aa: CASSPLNRGGAFF; cdr3_nt: TGTGCCAGCAGCCCACTCAACAGGGGGGGAGCTTTCTTT
j_call: TRBJ1-1; clone_size: .; cdr3_length: 14; d_call: .; v_call: TRBV19; cdr3_aa: CASRKGEMNTEAFF; cdr3_nt: TGTGCCAGTAGGAAGGGAGAGATGAACACTGAAGCTTTCTTT
j_call: TRBJ1-1; clone_size: .; cdr3_length: 15; d_call: TRBD1; v_call: TRBV20-1; cdr3_aa: CSASEQGRVSTEAFF; cdr3_nt: TGCAGTGCTAGTGAACAGGGGCGAGTGAGCACTGAAGCTTTCTTT
j_call: TRBJ1-2; clone_size: .; cdr3_length: 14; d_call: .; v_call: TRBV19; cdr3_aa: CASSIRDPLRGYTF; cdr3_nt: TGTGCCAGTAGTATCAGGGATCCCTTGAGGGGCTACACCTTC
j_call: TRBJ2-7; clone_size: .; cdr3_length: 13; d_call: .; v_call: TRBV12-3/TRBV12-4; cdr3_aa: CASSTVQGTEQYF; cdr3_nt: TGTGCCAGCAGTACGGTCCAGGGGACCGAGCAGTACTTC
j_call: TRBJ2-1; clone_size: .; cdr3_length: 16; d_call: TRBD2; v_call: TRBV5-6; cdr3_aa: CASSFPGLAGVTEQFF; cdr3_nt: TGTGCCAGCAGCTTCCCCGGACTAGCGGGGGTCACTGAGCAGTTCTTC
j_call: TRBJ1-3; clone_size: .; cdr3_length: 16; d_call: .; v_call: TRBV19; cdr3_aa: CASSITGRLPRNTIYF; cdr3_nt: TGTGCCAGTAGTATAACGGGGAGGCTCCCTAGAAACACCATATATTTT
j_call: TRBJ1-2; clone_size: .; cdr3_length: 15; d_call: .; v_call: TRBV6-5; cdr3_aa: CASSYSRGEIYGYTF; cdr3_nt: TGTGCCAGCAGTTACTCCCGGGGGGAAATCTATGGCTACACCTTC
j_call: TRBJ2-3; clone_size: .; cdr3_length: 17; d_call: TRBD2; v_call: TRBV11-2; cdr3_aa: CASSEGTWRGVTDTQYF; cdr3_nt: TGTGCCAGCAGCGAAGGGACGTGGCGGGGGGTCACAGATACGCAGTATTTT
j_call: TRBJ2-5; clone_size: .; cdr3_length: 15; d_call: TRBD1; v_call: TRBV2; cdr3_aa: CASRVGTALQETQYF; cdr3_nt: TGTGCCAGCAGGGTGGGGACAGCGCTGCAAGAGACCCAGTACTTC
j_call: TRBJ2-7; clone_size: .; cdr3_length: 13; d_call: .; v_call: TRBV5-1; cdr3_aa: CASSLVREYEQYF; cdr3_nt: TGCGCCAGCAGCTTGGTTCGCGAATACGAGCAGTACTTC
j_call: TRBJ1-1; clone_size: .; cdr3_length: 15; d_call: .; v_call: TRBV4-1; cdr3_aa: CASSTWGLMNTEAFF; cdr3_nt: TGCGCCAGCAGCACTTGGGGCCTCATGAACACTGAAGCTTTCTTT